This TCR beta chain was identified in a study of OX40 agonist ivuxolimab in advanced cancers. Whole-study findings and limits: Expanded peripheral T cells had an undetermined antigen specificity.

The CDR3 runs 15 residues. The V end lost 1 base, the J end lost 2 bases, and 12 bases lay between the germline ends. Germline CDR1 is SGHRS and CDR2 is YFSETQ. Details on this clone: No antigen is known for it.

The method was immunoSEQ multiplex PCR; TCRdb's version includes in-frame clones alone and lacks a portion of them. This sample has approximately 47,000 clones; around nine tenths occur once, and the top ten carry 10%. This receptor was identified in an adult with an advanced solid tumor such as melanoma, head and neck, liver or kidney cancer. The sequenced sample was CD4+ or CD8+ T cells sorted from blood, obtained in a trial of the OX40 agonist ivuxolimab. V and J are TRBV5-1 and TRBJ2-5; no firm D call. The CDR3 region has the DNA TGCGCCAGCAGCTTGCAAGGCTACCCGCAAGAGACCCAGTACTTC. This gives the protein CASSLQGYPQETQYF.